This paragraph covers one T cell receptor (beta chain) sequence. Its target is not known. The data belong to a study of T cell responses to AZD1222 COVID-19 vaccine. The method was immunoSEQ multiplex PCR; TCRdb's version includes in-frame clones alone and lacks a portion of them. The repertoire holds 200,000 to 300,000 clones, with about 92% as singletons. Overall study results and limits: A reported finding is that nearly half of spike-specific TCRs target unmutated variant regions. Increases in Spike-specific TCR breadth and depth were seen after two AZD1222 doses. Females made up more of the donors, who were largely white British, and clonal diversity may have come out too low.

The V gene lost 7 bases and the J gene lost 5 bases, with 24 bases spanning the gap. The CDR3 runs to 16 residues. Germline V lookup: CDR1 SGHNT, CDR2 YYREEE (reference sequence). The sample here was peripheral blood, taken on day 0 of AZD1222 vaccination. The TCR comes from an adult in good health. The chain recombines TRBV5-4 with TRBJ2-5; D may be TRBD2 (6 bases). The CDR3: CASHGGPPDRGETQYF. CDR3 sequence (DNA): TGTGCCAGCCATGGAGGTCCACCAGACCGGGGGGAGACCCAGTACTTC.